The 21 T cell receptor beta chains presented below share a single source sample, sequenced in a study of T-cell memory formation after mild COVID-19. Each CDR3 protein is one row after TCRdb ran MiXCR on the 5' RACE reads. This sample has over 300,000 distinct CDR3 sequences, with 20% to 25% found just once. The sample consisted of PBMCs or a T cell subset sorted from them (not recorded which). All receptors derive from a man younger than 30 who had mild COVID-19 (a few samples of this study predate the infection). Cell type and time point are not known.

V and J are TRBV12-5 and TRBJ1-5; TRBD1 might be the D (6 bases). The CDR3 is made up of 17 amino acids. Trimming took 3 bases from V and 3 from J, leaving 18 bases between them. The V gene's germline CDR1 is LGHNT and CDR2 FRNRAP. The CDR3 bases are TGTGCTAGTGGTTTCATTTTTCAGGGGACACTCAATCAGCCCCAGCATTTT. Encoded protein: CASGFIFQGTLNQPQHF. The full variable domain, its missing parts supplied by reference TRBV12-5 and TRBJ1-5, is DARVTQTPRHKVTEMGQEVTMRCQPILGHNTVFWYRQTMMQGLELLAYFRNRAPLDDSGMPKDRFSAEMPDATLATLKIQPSEPRDSAVYFCASGFIFQGTLNQPQHFGDGTRLSIL.

V usage is TRBV7-2 and J usage is TRBJ1-5; D may be TRBD1 (6 bases). The CDR3 has 13 residues. Germline assignment: CDR1 SGHTA and CDR2 FQGNSA. Trimming took off 1 base at V and 6 bases at J, with 7 bases between the two ends. The CDR3 coding sequence is TGTGCCAGCAGCTTAGGGGGGCCTCAGCCCCAGCATTTT. This translates into CASSLGGPQPQHF. The whole variable domain, filled in from reference TRBV7-2 and TRBJ1-5, reads GAGVSQSPSNKVTEKGKDVELRCDPISGHTALYWYRQSLGQGLEFLIYFQGNSAPDKSGLPSDRFSAERTGGSVSTLTIQRTQQEDSAVYLCASSLGGPQPQHFGDGTRLSIL.

In this sample, this clonotype turned up a few times. Written as DNA, the CDR3 is TGCAGTGCGAGGACAGGGAGTGGCAATCAGCCCCAGCATTTT. Its protein is CSARTGSGNQPQHF. The V gene is TRBV20-1, the J gene TRBJ1-5, with TRBD1 matching 8 bases. J was trimmed by 2 bases and V by 6 bases; bases with no gene match: 6. CDR1 DFQATT and CDR2 SNEGSKA come from the germline V gene (reference sequence). The CDR3 extends over 14 amino acids.

The CDR3 spells CASSSRGDRSNTGELFF. The CDR3 DNA sequence: TGTGCCAGCAGCTCTAGAGGGGACAGGTCCAACACCGGGGAGCTGTTTTTT. The genes are TRBV7-8 and TRBJ2-2; TRBD1 aligns across 8 bases. Trimming removed 4 bases from V and 2 bases from J; junction bases left unmatched: 9. Germline CDR1 is SGHVS and CDR2 is FQNEAQ. This CDR3 has 17 residues.

The chain has TRBV6-1 and TRBJ1-2; a weak D match, TRBD1 (5 bases). Trimming stripped 3 bases from V and 4 bases from J, with 9 bases between. The CDR3 has 13 amino acids. Germline CDR1 and CDR2: MNHNS and SASEGT. The DNA for the CDR3 is TGTGCCAGCAGTGACAGGGTGACCTATGGCTACACCTTC. Translated, it gives CASSDRVTYGYTF.

There are a few counts of this clonotype. The V call is TRBV20-1, the J call TRBJ2-1, with 8 bases matching TRBD1. V gave up 6 bases and J gave up 7 bases; unmatched junction bases: 2. This CDR3 contains 11 residues. CDR1 and CDR2 from the germline V gene are DFQATT and SNEGSKA (reference sequence). DNA of the CDR3: TGCAGTGCAACAGGGGGTAATGAGCAGTTCTTC. This encodes CSATGGNEQFF.

J is TRBJ2-3 and V is TRBV5-4; perhaps TRBD2 as D (5 bases). The CDR3 has 15 amino acids. V shed 4 bases and J shed 3 bases, with 15 bases lying between them. CDR1 is SGHNT and CDR2 is YYREEE in the germline V gene (reference sequence). This chain's CDR3 is CASSLRGPATDTQYF. The CDR3 DNA reads as TGTGCCAGCAGCCTGAGAGGGCCCGCAACAGATACGCAGTATTTT.

The chain recombines TRBV5-1 with TRBJ2-7; perhaps TRBD1 as D (5 bases). The CDR3 loop spans 14 amino acids. V dropped 2 bases and J dropped 2 bases, with 11 bases sitting between them. In germline, CDR1 is SGHRS, CDR2 YFSETQ. CDR3 in DNA: TGCGCCAGCAGCTTCACGGACACTCCCTACGAGCAGTACTTC. Its translation is CASSFTDTPYEQYF. The complete variable domain, with remaining parts taken from reference TRBV5-1 and TRBJ2-7, reads KAGVTQTPRYLIKTRGQQVTLSCSPISGHRSVSWYQQTPGQGLQFLFEYFSETQRNKGNFPGRFSGRQFSNSRSEMNVSTLELGDSALYLCASSFTDTPYEQYFGPGTRLTVT.

The chain joins TRBV4-2 to TRBJ1-5, with D hard to call. Per germline, CDR1 LGHNA and CDR2 YNFKEQ. V lost 11 bases and J lost 0, with 14 bases in between. The CDR3 is 14 amino acids. CDR3 protein: CAAAADYSNQPQHF. The CDR3 DNA reads as TGTGCCGCGGCCGCGGACTATAGCAATCAGCCCCAGCATTTT.

Ten or more counts support this clonotype. J is TRBJ1-1 and V is TRBV5-1; D perhaps matches TRBD1 (5 bases). The germline V and J ends were trimmed by 4 bases and 1 base, with 26 bases remaining between them. In germline, CDR1 is SGHRS, CDR2 YFSETQ. The CDR3 runs 19 residues. CDR3 bases: TGCGCCAGCAGCATGGACGGACCGGGACGTAAAGATGGGAACACTGAAGCTTTCTTT. As protein: CASSMDGPGRKDGNTEAFF.

The CDR3 DNA follows: TGTGCCAGCAGCCAAGACAGGGGGCTAAGTGAAGCTTTCTTT. It translates to CASSQDRGLSEAFF. V usage is TRBV3-1 and J usage is TRBJ1-1; 8 bases align to TRBD1. The germline V gene has CDR1 LGHDT and CDR2 YNNKEL (reference sequence). The ends lost 0 bases at V and 7 bases at J; junction bases unmatched: 4. This CDR3 has 14 amino acids.

The V and J genes are TRBV6-5 and TRBJ2-7, with 8 bases matching TRBD1. The junction had 3 bases not matched to a gene; V was cut back by 2 bases and J by 3 bases. The CDR3 is made up of 14 amino acids. The germline V gene has CDR1 MNHEY and CDR2 SVGAGI. The CDR3 DNA reads TGTGCCAGCAGTTACGCGGGACAGGACTACGAGCAGTACTTC. Translated: CASSYAGQDYEQYF.

J is TRBJ2-1 and V is TRBV27; 7 bases agree with TRBD1. Per germline, CDR1 MNHEY and CDR2 SMNVEV (reference sequence). CDR3 length: 17 amino acids. Trimming removed 0 bases from V and 6 bases from J; junction bases left unmatched: 11. CDR3 sequence (DNA): TGTGCCAGCAGTTTATCCTCAGGGACAGTAAGTGCCAATGAGCAGTTCTTC. This encodes CASSLSSGTVSANEQFF.

This clonotype came up a few times. The genes are TRBV18 and TRBJ1-6, with D tentatively TRBD1 (5 bases). The length of the CDR3 is 15 residues. Per the germline V gene, CDR1 is KGHSH and CDR2 is LQKENI. V lost 4 bases and J lost 6, with 13 bases in between. CDR3 amino acids: CASSRDAGGNSPLHF. The CDR3 nucleotides read TGTGCCAGCTCACGGGACGCTGGAGGTAATTCACCCCTCCACTTT. Together with reference TRBV18 and TRBJ1-6, the CDR3 gives the full variable domain: NAGVMQNPRHLVRRRGQEARLRCSPMKGHSHVYWYRQLPEEGLKFMVYLQKENIIDESGMPKERFSAEFPKEGPSILRIQQVVRGDSAAYFCASSRDAGGNSPLHFGNGTRLTVT.

V gene TRBV20-1 combines with J gene TRBJ1-1; D is possibly TRBD1 (5 bases). The CDR3 runs to 14 residues. Deletions cut 3 bases from V and 1 base from J, with 12 bases between. From germline, CDR1 is DFQATT and CDR2 SNEGSKA (reference sequence). The CDR3 DNA reads TGCAGTGCTAGGCTCCCGGGGGGGAACACTGAAGCTTTCTTT. This sequence encodes CSARLPGGNTEAFF.

The V gene is TRBV9, the J gene TRBJ1-4; 8 bases map to TRBD1. Germline V lookup: CDR1 SGDLS, CDR2 YYNGEE. V shed 3 bases, J shed 0 bases, and the junction held 4 bases outside the gene matches. The CDR3 consists of 16 residues. The CDR3 nucleotides are TGTGCCAGCAGCGCCAGGGGGCCCGCAACTAATGAAAAACTGTTTTTT. It specifies CASSARGPATNEKLFF.

This clonotype was picked up a small number of times. V and J are TRBV11-3 and TRBJ2-2; 8 bases match TRBD2. V lost 4 bases, J lost 2 bases, and 3 bases stayed unmatched. This CDR3 has 15 residues. The V gene's germline CDR1 is SGHNT and CDR2 YENEEA. CDR3 DNA sequence: TGTGCCAGCAGCTACGGGGGGGCCAACACCGGGGAGCTGTTTTTT. Its protein is CASSYGGANTGELFF.

V is TRBV7-8 and J is TRBJ1-1, with 8 bases matching TRBD1. The germline V gene encodes CDR1 SGHVS and CDR2 FQNEAQ. The J segment lost 8 bases and the V segment lost 4 bases, leaving 6 bases of the junction unmatched. This CDR3 has 13 residues. CDR3 amino acids: CASSSDRGGEAFF. Here the CDR3 DNA reads TGTGCCAGCAGCTCCGACAGGGGAGGGGAAGCTTTCTTT.

This chain uses TRBV19 with TRBJ1-1, with D hard to call. V lost 3 bases and J lost 4, with 15 bases in between. This CDR3 has 15 amino acids. CDR1 and CDR2 from the germline V gene are LNHDA and SQIVND (reference sequence). The CDR3: CASSMTTAGVTEAFF. CDR3 coding DNA: TGTGCCAGTAGTATGACGACGGCCGGGGTCACTGAAGCTTTCTTT.

This clonotype showed up just a few times. The chain links TRBV7-9 to TRBJ2-7, with 9 bases identical to TRBD1. CDR3 size: 14 residues. V was clipped by 3 bases and J by 6 bases; unmatched bases: 6. Germline V CDR1 and CDR2: SEHNR, FQNEAQ (reference sequence). CDR3 in DNA: TGTGCCAGCAGCTTTGGACAGGGGAACGGCGAGCAGTACGTC. This codes for CASSFGQGNGEQYV.

This chain links TRBV5-8 with TRBJ2-7; D call uncertain. This CDR3 is built from 14 residues. V was trimmed by 5 bases and J by 3 bases, leaving 15 bases between them. Germline assignment: CDR1 SGHTS and CDR2 YDEGEE. The CDR3 DNA sequence: TGTGCCAGCAGATCTGGTCTGGGGTACTACGAGCAGTACTTC. Amino acids: CASRSGLGYYEQYF.